This T cell receptor beta chain came from a study of immune characterization of retroperitoneal liposarcoma. Trimming stripped 4 bases from V and 11 bases from J, with 23 bases between. The CDR3 length is 15 residues. The germline V gene has CDR1 WNHNN and CDR2 SYGVQD (reference sequence). TCRdb processed the PCR reads anew with MiXCR; each CDR3 protein has one entry. The table shows roughly 20,000 distinct CDR3 sequences, with approximately 40% occurring only once. This clonotype was observed a few times. Being one base from a much bigger clone, this may be a read error. The sequence was collected from a male donor with retroperitoneal liposarcoma. The J gene is TRBJ2-5, the V gene TRBV10-1, with D perhaps matching TRBD2 (5 bases). The sequenced material came from blood. The CDR3 DNA follows: TGCGCCAGCAGTGCCTCAGAGGGCCCCTACAATGAGCAGTACTTC. It is translated as CASSASEGPYNEQYF.